This entry features one T cell receptor beta chain sequence. Its specificity is unknown. This record belongs to a study of tumor-infiltrating lymphocytes in localized non-small cell lung cancer. With 1 base removed from V and 5 bases from J, the gap between germline ends came to 13 bases. Germline-derived CDR1 and CDR2 are SGHRS and YFSETQ. The CDR3 runs to 15 residues. Study-level points and caveats: Only some patients had TCR sequencing, depending on available tissue. Tumor T-cell fraction was not associated with recurrence-free survival.

TCRdb's table, derived via immunoSEQ multiplex PCR, lists solely in-frame clones and lacks some. The table includes about 12,000 clones, just over 85% detected once. The V gene is TRBV5-1, the J gene TRBJ2-1; D could derive from TRBD1 or TRBD2 (5 bases each). This receptor was taken from a human donor with non-small cell lung cancer. Specimen: lung tumor tissue. The DNA of the CDR3 is TGCGCCAGCAGCTTGCGGGTTTGGGGGAACAATGAGCAGTTCTTC. Protein sequence: CASSLRVWGNNEQFF.